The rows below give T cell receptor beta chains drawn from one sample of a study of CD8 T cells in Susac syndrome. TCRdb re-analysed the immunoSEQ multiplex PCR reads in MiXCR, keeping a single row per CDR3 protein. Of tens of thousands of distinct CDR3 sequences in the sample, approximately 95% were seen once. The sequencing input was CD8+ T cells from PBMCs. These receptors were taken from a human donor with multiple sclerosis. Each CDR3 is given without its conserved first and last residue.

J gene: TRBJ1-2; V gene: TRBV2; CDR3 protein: ASVPRGVDGYT
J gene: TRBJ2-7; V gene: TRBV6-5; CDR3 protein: ASFGHSTYEQY
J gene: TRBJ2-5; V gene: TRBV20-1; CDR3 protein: SARAHRGRETQY
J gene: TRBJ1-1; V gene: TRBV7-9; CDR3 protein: ASSLGGAGTEAF
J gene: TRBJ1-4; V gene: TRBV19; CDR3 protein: ASRGWTWNEKLF
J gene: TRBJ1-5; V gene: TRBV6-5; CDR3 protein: ASSRQGQYQPQH
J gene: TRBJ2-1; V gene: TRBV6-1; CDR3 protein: ASSGGQEGNEQF
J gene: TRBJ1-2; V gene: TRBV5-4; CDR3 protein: ASSFTGGDYGYT
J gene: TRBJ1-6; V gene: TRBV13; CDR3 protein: ASSEGLSYNSPLH
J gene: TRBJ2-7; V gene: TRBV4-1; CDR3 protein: ASSQMEHLGEQY
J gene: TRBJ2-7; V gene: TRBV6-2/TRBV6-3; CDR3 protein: ASLAGGMFRYEQY
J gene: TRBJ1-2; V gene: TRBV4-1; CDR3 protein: ASSLTGYGYT
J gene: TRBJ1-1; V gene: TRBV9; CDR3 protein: ASSVNSGSKNTEAF
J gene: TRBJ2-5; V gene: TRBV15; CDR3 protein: ATSRDPGTGGQETQY
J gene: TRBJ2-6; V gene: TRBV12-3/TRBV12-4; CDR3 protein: ASSPGGANVLT
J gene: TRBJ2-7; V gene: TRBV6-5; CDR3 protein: ASSFDFYEQY
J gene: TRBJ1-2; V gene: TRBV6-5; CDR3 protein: ASSYGGNYGYT
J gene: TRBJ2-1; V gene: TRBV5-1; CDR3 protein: ASSFSGESNEQF
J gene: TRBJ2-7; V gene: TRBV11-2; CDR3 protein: ASSPTGGRYEQY
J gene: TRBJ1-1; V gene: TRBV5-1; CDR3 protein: ASSQRGSNTEAF
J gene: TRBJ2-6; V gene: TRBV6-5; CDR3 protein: ASSRQPGANVLT
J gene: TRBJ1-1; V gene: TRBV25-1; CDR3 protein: ASSGNTEAF
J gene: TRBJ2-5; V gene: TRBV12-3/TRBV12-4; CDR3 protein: ASSYGTHGETQY
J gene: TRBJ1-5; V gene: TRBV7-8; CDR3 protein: ASSLEAVVLSNQPQH
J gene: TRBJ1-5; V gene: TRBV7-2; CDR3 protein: ASSLGGYLADQPQH
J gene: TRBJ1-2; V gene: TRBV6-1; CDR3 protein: ASTQGIGQAPNYGYT
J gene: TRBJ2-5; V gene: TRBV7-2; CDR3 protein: ASSPGLAGVLAQY
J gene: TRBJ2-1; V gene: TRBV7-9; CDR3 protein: ASSPPTSGYNEQF
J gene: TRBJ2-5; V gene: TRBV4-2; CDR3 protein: ASSQDPGWSETQY
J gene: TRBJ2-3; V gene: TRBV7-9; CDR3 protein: ASMGLAGPTDTQY
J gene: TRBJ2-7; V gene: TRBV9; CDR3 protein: ASSVGEYGDYEQY
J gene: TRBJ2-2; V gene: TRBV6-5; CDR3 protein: ASSPDLGWTGELF
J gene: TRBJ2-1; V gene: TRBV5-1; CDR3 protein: ASSTGQIDVLAISYNEQF
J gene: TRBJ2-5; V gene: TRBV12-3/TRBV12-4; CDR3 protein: ASSFPKTGVHRETQY
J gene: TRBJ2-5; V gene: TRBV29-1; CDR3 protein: SVEGGEETQY
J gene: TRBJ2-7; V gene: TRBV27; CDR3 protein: ASSLSGTGDYEQY
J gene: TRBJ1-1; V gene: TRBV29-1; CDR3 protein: SVERGANTEAF
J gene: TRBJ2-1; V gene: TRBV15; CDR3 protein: ATSRSQDEQF
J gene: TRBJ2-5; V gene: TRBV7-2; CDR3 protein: ASSHRLAEFQETQY
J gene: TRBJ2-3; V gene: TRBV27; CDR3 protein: ASSLGQGPPDTQY
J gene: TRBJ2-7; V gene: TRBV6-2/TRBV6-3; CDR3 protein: ASSYSRTDVLVQN
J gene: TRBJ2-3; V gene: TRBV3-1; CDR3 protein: ASSQDSWGQGTDTQY
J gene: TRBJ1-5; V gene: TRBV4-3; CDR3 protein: ASSQDVPGAKQPQH